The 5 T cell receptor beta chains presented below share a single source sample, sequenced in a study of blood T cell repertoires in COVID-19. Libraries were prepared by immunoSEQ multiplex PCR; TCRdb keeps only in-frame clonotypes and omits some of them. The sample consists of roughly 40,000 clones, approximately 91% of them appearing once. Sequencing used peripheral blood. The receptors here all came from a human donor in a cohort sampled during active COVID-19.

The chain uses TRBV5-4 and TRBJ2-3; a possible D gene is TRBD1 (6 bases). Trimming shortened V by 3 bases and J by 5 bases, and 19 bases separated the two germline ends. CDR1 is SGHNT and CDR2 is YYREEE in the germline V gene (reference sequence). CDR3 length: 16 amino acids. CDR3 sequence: CASSSPVTRGRDTQYF. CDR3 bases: TGTGCCAGCAGCTCTCCAGTCACGAGGGGGAGAGATACGCAGTATTTT. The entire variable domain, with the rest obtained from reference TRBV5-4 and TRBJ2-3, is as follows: ETGVTQSPTHLIKTRGQQVTLRCSSQSGHNTVSWYQQALGQGPQFIFQYYREEENGRGNFPPRFSGLQFPNYSSELNVNALELDDSALYLCASSSPVTRGRDTQYFGPGTRLTVL.

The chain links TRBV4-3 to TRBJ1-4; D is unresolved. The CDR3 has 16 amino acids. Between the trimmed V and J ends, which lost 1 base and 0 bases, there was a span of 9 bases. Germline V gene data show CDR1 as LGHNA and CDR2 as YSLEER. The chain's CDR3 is CASSQGFVATNEKLFF. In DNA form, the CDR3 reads TGCGCCAGCAGCCAAGGTTTTGTCGCAACTAATGAAAAACTGTTTTTT.

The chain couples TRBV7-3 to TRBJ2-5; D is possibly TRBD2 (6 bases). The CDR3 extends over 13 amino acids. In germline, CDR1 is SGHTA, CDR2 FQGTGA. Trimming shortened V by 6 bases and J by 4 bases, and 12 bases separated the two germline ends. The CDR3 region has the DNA TGTGCCAGCAGTCTGGGGGGTGGAGAGACCCAGTACTTC. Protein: CASSLGGGETQYF.

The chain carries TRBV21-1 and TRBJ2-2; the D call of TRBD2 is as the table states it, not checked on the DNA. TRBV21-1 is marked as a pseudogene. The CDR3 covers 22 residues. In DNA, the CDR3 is TGTGCCAGCGATAATCTGCCGCTGGGGGCCCCCCGTAGCGGGAGATGCACCGGGGAGCTGTTTTTT. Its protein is CASDNLPLGAPRSGRCTGELFF.

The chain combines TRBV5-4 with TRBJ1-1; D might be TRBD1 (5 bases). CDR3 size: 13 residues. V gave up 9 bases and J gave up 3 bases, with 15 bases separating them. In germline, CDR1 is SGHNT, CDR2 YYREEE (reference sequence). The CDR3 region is CANHRFTDTEAFF. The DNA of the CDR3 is TGTGCCAACCACAGGTTCACGGACACTGAAGCTTTCTTT. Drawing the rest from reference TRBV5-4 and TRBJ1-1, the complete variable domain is ETGVTQSPTHLIKTRGQQVTLRCSSQSGHNTVSWYQQALGQGPQFIFQYYREEENGRGNFPPRFSGLQFPNYSSELNVNALELDDSALYLCANHRFTDTEAFFGQGTRLTVV.